This T cell receptor beta chain was captured in a study of CD8 T cells in Susac syndrome. Germline V gene sequence: CDR1 SNHLY, CDR2 FYNNEI. With 6 bases removed from V and 9 bases from J, the gap between germline ends came to 20 bases. CDR3 size: 14 residues. Reverse transcription of about 0.5 to 1 ug RNA was performed with random hexamers. TCRdb itself ran the immunoSEQ multiplex PCR reads through MiXCR, one entry per CDR3 protein. The sample comprises approximately 260,000 distinct CDR3 sequences, about 96% of which are singletons, and under 0.12% rests with the top ten. The J gene is TRBJ2-5, the V gene TRBV2, with D possibly being TRBD1 or TRBD2 (5 bases each). The receptor was isolated from a human donor with Susac syndrome. The specimen sequenced was CD4+ T cells from PBMCs. CDR3: CASSRRDRSGSQYF. As DNA, the CDR3 is TGTGCCAGCAGCCGTAGGGACCGATCGGGGTCCCAGTACTTC.